This TCR beta chain was identified in a study of breast tumors, draining lymph nodes, adjacent tissues. Whole-study results and caveats: Compared with basal-like, luminal-like tumors shared significantly more repertoire with nontumor tissue. Tumor repertoires ranked between lymph nodes and nontumor tissue in diversity, with V and J gene preferences. That most tumor T cells come from lymph nodes remained unproven. The data were judged consistent with most tumor T cells coming from lymph node and expanding in tumor.

V lost 0 bases to trimming and J lost 7 bases, with 10 bases between them. CDR1 and CDR2 from the germline V gene are LNHNV and YYDKDF (reference sequence). The CDR3 is made up of 15 amino acids. MiXCR, run by TCRdb on the multiplex PCR reads, gives a single entry per CDR3 protein. The repertoire holds 170,000 or so distinct CDR3 sequences, with roughly 30% as singletons. Axillary draining lymph nodes of breast cancer patients supplied the node samples. This clonotype was picked up many times. What it recognizes is unknown. The gene calls are TRBV15 and TRBJ1-6; D gene uncertain. The TCR was taken from a female donor with breast cancer. Some clones in this sample may be carry-over from other donors' samples. Sequences were obtained from axillary lymph node tissue. The CDR3 DNA reads as TGTGCCACCAGCAGAGATTTTACAGTGAATTCACCCCTCCACTTT. This gives the protein CATSRDFTVNSPLHF.